These T cell receptor beta chains were read from a single sample in a study of T-cell reconstitution after alpha-beta-depleted transplantation in children. One entry per CDR3 protein results from TCRdb running MiXCR on the PCR reads. The sample lists about 97,000 distinct CDR3 sequences, 7.5% to 9% occurring once. The material sequenced was PBMCs, taken before TCRalphabeta/CD19-depleted stem cell transplant. The source is a boy aged 2 to 10 with acute lymphoblastic leukemia, due to receive a stem cell transplant. Each CDR3 is given with its conserved first and last residue. D genes are given only for firm matches. Only some rows state a clone size, as once, few, many or a class for expanded clones.

J: TRBJ2-3
D: .
V: TRBV11-2
size: .
DNA: TGTGCCAGCAGCTTAGATCTAGGGAGTAGCACAGATACGCAGTATTTT
CDR3: CASSLDLGSSTDTQYF

J: TRBJ1-2
D: .
V: TRBV5-1
size: many
DNA: TGCGCCAGCAGCTCCCACGTCGGACCTGGAGGCTACACCTTC
CDR3: CASSSHVGPGGYTF

J: TRBJ2-1
D: .
V: TRBV5-6
size: .
DNA: TGTGCCAGCAGCTTGACCGGGACGGATGAGCAGTTCTTC
CDR3: CASSLTGTDEQFF

J: TRBJ2-7
D: TRBD2
V: TRBV7-9
size: many
DNA: TGTGCCAGCAGCCCGCCGGGAGGGACATTCGGCTCCTACGAGCAGTACTTC
CDR3: CASSPPGGTFGSYEQYF

J: TRBJ2-6
D: .
V: TRBV2
size: many
DNA: TGTGCCAGCAGACCTAATCCGAATGGGGCCAACGTCCTGACTTTC
CDR3: CASRPNPNGANVLTF

J: TRBJ2-2
D: .
V: TRBV20-1
size: .
DNA: TGCAGTGCTAGAGGGCCCTACACCGGGGAGCTGTTTTTT
CDR3: CSARGPYTGELFF

J: TRBJ1-1
D: .
V: TRBV29-1
size: .
DNA: TGCAGCTCGGGGCCCAGGGGGAACACTGAAGCTTTCTTT
CDR3: CSSGPRGNTEAFF

J: TRBJ1-2
D: .
V: TRBV5-1
size: many
DNA: TGCGCCAGCAGCTTGGAGCAGGTCCCCCTCTATGGCTACACCTTC
CDR3: CASSLEQVPLYGYTF

J: TRBJ2-7
D: .
V: TRBV6-5
size: .
DNA: TGTGCCAGCAGTTACTCCCAGGGGGGAACCTACGAGCAGTACTTC
CDR3: CASSYSQGGTYEQYF

J: TRBJ1-6
D: .
V: TRBV6-2/TRBV6-3
size: .
DNA: TGTGCCAGCAGGGGGACGGCTGCCTCCTATAATTCACCCCTCCACTTT
CDR3: CASRGTAASYNSPLHF

J: TRBJ1-1
D: .
V: TRBV7-8
size: few
DNA: TGTGCCAGCAGCTTAACAGGAGGGGGGGCGAACACTGAAGCTTTCTTT
CDR3: CASSLTGGGANTEAFF

J: TRBJ2-5
D: TRBD2
V: TRBV12-5
size: .
DNA: TGTGCTAGTGGTTTCCTACTAGCGGGGGAGAAAGAGACCCAGTACTTC
CDR3: CASGFLLAGEKETQYF

J: TRBJ2-5
D: .
V: TRBV20-1
size: .
DNA: TGCAGTGCTAGAGGGTTAGCTCACTTCCAAGAGACCCAGTACTTC
CDR3: CSARGLAHFQETQYF

J: TRBJ2-3
D: .
V: TRBV7-8
size: many
DNA: TGTGCCAGCAGCTTAGGAACGGGGTTCACAGATACGCAGTATTTT
CDR3: CASSLGTGFTDTQYF

J: TRBJ2-7
D: .
V: TRBV3-1
size: many
DNA: TGTGCCAGCAGGCAAGGTGGGGGCTACGAGCAGTACTTC
CDR3: CASRQGGGYEQYF

J: TRBJ2-5
D: .
V: TRBV20-1
size: many
DNA: TGCAGTGCTGGAGGGACAAACGAAGAGACCCAGTACTTC
CDR3: CSAGGTNEETQYF

J: TRBJ2-1
D: .
V: TRBV12-3/TRBV12-4
size: many
DNA: TGTGCCAGCAGTCGAAACCGGGCTGATCGCTACAATGAGCAGTTCTTC
CDR3: CASSRNRADRYNEQFF

J: TRBJ2-3
D: .
V: TRBV12-3/TRBV12-4
size: many
DNA: TGTGCCAGCAGTTGGGGGAAACCGCAGTATTTT
CDR3: CASSWGKPQYF

J: TRBJ2-7
D: TRBD1
V: TRBV20-1
size: .
DNA: TGCAGTGCTTTACGACAGGGGGGATACGAGCAGTACTTC
CDR3: CSALRQGGYEQYF

J: TRBJ2-1
D: .
V: TRBV5-5
size: many
DNA: TGTGCCAGCAGCTTGGGACTGCTCTCCTACAATGAGCAGTTCTTC
CDR3: CASSLGLLSYNEQFF

J: TRBJ1-1
D: .
V: TRBV7-9
size: many
DNA: TGTGCCAGCAGCTTAGCTGATGGACGGCGGACTGAAGCTTTCTTT
CDR3: CASSLADGRRTEAFF

J: TRBJ2-1
D: TRBD2
V: TRBV7-8
size: .
DNA: TGTGCCAGCAGCTTACGTCTAGCGGACAATGAGCAGTTCTTC
CDR3: CASSLRLADNEQFF

J: TRBJ2-1
D: TRBD1
V: TRBV5-1
size: many
DNA: TGCGCCAGCCGAGGGTCCGGGACAGAGGTCCATGAGCAGTTCTTC
CDR3: CASRGSGTEVHEQFF

J: TRBJ2-3
D: TRBD2
V: TRBV7-9
size: few
DNA: TGTGCCAGCAGCTTAAACCGGGGGGACCCCATGGATACGCAGTATTTT
CDR3: CASSLNRGDPMDTQYF

J: TRBJ1-2
D: .
V: TRBV29-1
size: few
DNA: TGCAGCGCGATGACAGGTCGCTACTATGGCTACACCTTC
CDR3: CSAMTGRYYGYTF

J: TRBJ2-7
D: TRBD2
V: TRBV15
size: many
DNA: TGTGCCACCAGCTTAGAAGCGGGGGCCCCGGGTGAGCAGTACTTC
CDR3: CATSLEAGAPGEQYF

J: TRBJ2-7
D: .
V: TRBV7-8
size: many
DNA: TGTGCCAGCAAACTAGACCCCTCCTACGAGCAGTACTTC
CDR3: CASKLDPSYEQYF

J: TRBJ1-5
D: .
V: TRBV9
size: .
DNA: TGTGCCAGCAGCGCCGACACGGGGTACAATCAGCCCCAGCATTTT
CDR3: CASSADTGYNQPQHF

J: TRBJ2-3
D: .
V: TRBV6-5
size: many
DNA: TGTGCCAGCAGTTACCCCCAAGCTAGCACAGATACGCAGTATTTT
CDR3: CASSYPQASTDTQYF

J: TRBJ2-1
D: .
V: TRBV20-1
size: .
DNA: TGCAGTGCTCAGGGGAACAACAATGAGCAGTTCTTC
CDR3: CSAQGNNNEQFF

J: TRBJ2-1
D: .
V: TRBV7-9
size: many
DNA: TGTGCCAGCAGCCCCCTCGGAGGGGTGTCCTACAATGAGCAGTTCTTC
CDR3: CASSPLGGVSYNEQFF

J: TRBJ2-3
D: TRBD2
V: TRBV18
size: .
DNA: TGTGCCAGCTTATCGACTAGCGGGGGCACAGATACGCAGTATTTT
CDR3: CASLSTSGGTDTQYF

J: TRBJ2-3
D: .
V: TRBV5-1
size: medium-sized
DNA: TGCGCCAGCAGCCCCGGGGACAACAGAGCAGATACGCAGTATTTT
CDR3: CASSPGDNRADTQYF

J: TRBJ1-2
D: .
V: TRBV29-1
size: few
DNA: TGCAGCGTTCCAGGGACGTCATCCGAAAATCAGGGGACCTATGGCTACACCTTC
CDR3: CSVPGTSSENQGTYGYTF

J: TRBJ2-3
D: .
V: TRBV20-1
size: many
DNA: TGCAGTGCTGGCCAGGGGTACTGGGCAGATACGCAGTATTTT
CDR3: CSAGQGYWADTQYF

J: TRBJ2-7
D: .
V: TRBV5-6
size: many
DNA: TGTGCCAGCAGCTTGGGGCAGAAGAGCTCCTACGAGCAGTACTTC
CDR3: CASSLGQKSSYEQYF

J: TRBJ1-1
D: TRBD1
V: TRBV9
size: .
DNA: TGTGCCAGCAGCCCTCGGGGGGGACAGGAAGCTTTCTTT
CDR3: CASSPRGGQEAFF

J: TRBJ1-5
D: .
V: TRBV27
size: many
DNA: TGTGCCAGCAGTTTATCCGGGGATAATCGACAGCCCCAGCATTTT
CDR3: CASSLSGDNRQPQHF

J: TRBJ1-2
D: .
V: TRBV19
size: once
DNA: TGTGCCAGTGCTGTGTCCAGCACAGGTCTTTATGGCTACACCTTC
CDR3: CASAVSSTGLYGYTF

J: TRBJ1-5
D: .
V: TRBV27
size: few
DNA: TGTGCCAGCAGTTTTGGAAGGGGGAGTCAGCCCCAGCATTTT
CDR3: CASSFGRGSQPQHF

J: TRBJ2-7
D: .
V: TRBV10-3
size: .
DNA: TGTGCCATCAGTGGTCCACGAGGGTATGGCTACGAGCAGTACTTC
CDR3: CAISGPRGYGYEQYF

J: TRBJ1-1
D: .
V: TRBV2
size: .
DNA: TGTGCCAGCAGCCGGGACACAGAATTGAACACTGAAGCTTTCTTT
CDR3: CASSRDTELNTEAFF

J: TRBJ2-7
D: TRBD2
V: TRBV7-9
size: .
DNA: TGTGCCAGCAGCGCGGGACTAGCGGGGAACTCCTACGAGCAGTACTTC
CDR3: CASSAGLAGNSYEQYF

J: TRBJ1-1
D: TRBD1
V: TRBV12-3/TRBV12-4
size: many
DNA: TGTGCCAGCAGTCGCGCCGAAGGGGGCCCTCTGCCCCGCACTGAAGCTTTCTTT
CDR3: CASSRAEGGPLPRTEAFF

J: TRBJ2-1
D: TRBD2
V: TRBV7-6
size: many
DNA: TGTGCCAGCACCCTCCCCCCAGCGGGGGGGCACAATGAGCAGTTCTTC
CDR3: CASTLPPAGGHNEQFF

J: TRBJ2-5
D: TRBD1
V: TRBV18
size: .
DNA: TGTGCCAGCTCACCTCTCCAGGGGGCGCCGGGGGAGACCCAGTACTTC
CDR3: CASSPLQGAPGETQYF

J: TRBJ2-1
D: TRBD1
V: TRBV27
size: many
DNA: TGTGCCAGCAGTAGTACAGGGGGAGAGCAGTTCTTC
CDR3: CASSSTGGEQFF

J: TRBJ2-5
D: .
V: TRBV10-3
size: many
DNA: TGTGCCAGCCAAGGGCAGGAATCCCAAGAGACCCAGTACTTC
CDR3: CASQGQESQETQYF

J: TRBJ2-2
D: .
V: TRBV6-1
size: many
DNA: TGTGCCAACTCCCCCACAGCGCTGACCGGGGAGCTGTTTTTT
CDR3: CANSPTALTGELFF

J: TRBJ2-5
D: .
V: TRBV29-1
size: many
DNA: TGCAGCGTTCTTCCGGGGCGGGAGACCCAGTACTTC
CDR3: CSVLPGRETQYF

J: TRBJ2-4
D: TRBD2
V: TRBV6-2/TRBV6-3
size: few
DNA: TGTGCCAGCAGCGAGGTCGGGGGGAAAGAGAACATTCAGTACTTC
CDR3: CASSEVGGKENIQYF

J: TRBJ2-7
D: .
V: TRBV10-2
size: many
DNA: TGCGCCAGCAGTGATATATACGAGCAGTACTTC
CDR3: CASSDIYEQYF

J: TRBJ2-7
D: .
V: TRBV10-2
size: few
DNA: TGCGCCAGCAGTGTGGGGGGCTCCTACGAGCAGTACTTC
CDR3: CASSVGGSYEQYF

J: TRBJ1-4
D: TRBD1
V: TRBV6-1
size: .
DNA: TGTGCCAGCAGTCCCTGGACAGGTTCTAATGAAAAACTGTTTTTT
CDR3: CASSPWTGSNEKLFF

J: TRBJ1-5
D: .
V: TRBV20-1
size: many
DNA: TGCAGTGCTAGGCGGGGGGCCGATCAGCCCCAGCATTTT
CDR3: CSARRGADQPQHF